The subject of this entry is one TCR beta chain. Using eight separate reactions per sample, the authors generated cDNA. TCRdb reprocessed the 5' RACE reads, keeping one entry per CDR3 protein, no DNA. The sample's table shows around 450,000 distinct CDR3 sequences. The data originate from a study of monozygotic twins with inflammatory bowel disease. The CDR3 is made up of 13 amino acids. From germline, CDR1 is MNHNS and CDR2 SASEGT. This chain links TRBV6-1 with TRBJ2-3; TCRdb's D gene call, TRBD2, goes unchecked for lack of DNA. Sequencing was carried out using blood. The clonotype was recovered from a human donor with ulcerative colitis or Crohn's disease, or a healthy co-twin of an affected twin (not recorded which). Here the CDR3 reads CASSRGSEDTQYF.